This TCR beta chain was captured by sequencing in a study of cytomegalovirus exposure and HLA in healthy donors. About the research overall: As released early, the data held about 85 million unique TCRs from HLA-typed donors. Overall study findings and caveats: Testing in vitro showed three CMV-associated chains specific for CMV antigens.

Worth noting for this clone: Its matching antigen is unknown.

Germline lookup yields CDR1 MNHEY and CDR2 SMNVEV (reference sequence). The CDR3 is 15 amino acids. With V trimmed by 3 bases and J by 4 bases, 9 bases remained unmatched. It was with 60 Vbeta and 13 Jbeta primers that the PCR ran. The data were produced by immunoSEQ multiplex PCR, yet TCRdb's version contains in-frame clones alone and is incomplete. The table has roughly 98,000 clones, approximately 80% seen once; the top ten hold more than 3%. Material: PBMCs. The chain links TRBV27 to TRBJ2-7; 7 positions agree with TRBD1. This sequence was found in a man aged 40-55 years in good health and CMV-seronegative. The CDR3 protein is CASSFGEGGAYEQYF. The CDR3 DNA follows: TGTGCCAGCAGTTTCGGCGAAGGGGGCGCGTACGAGCAGTACTTC.